The 14 T cell receptor beta chains given below trace back to one sample, sequenced in a study of PD-1 blockade in classical Hodgkin lymphoma. Documented time point: cycle 4 day 1 (C4D1), after six to seven weeks of nivolumab. Exposure to brentuximab vedotin varied, and each patient had relapsed following autologous stem cell transplantation. TCRdb's table, derived via immunoSEQ multiplex PCR, lists solely in-frame clones and lacks some. The sample contains thousands of clones, 80% to 85% of which appear only once. Sequencing used peripheral blood mononuclear cells (PBMCs), obtained before the fourth cycle of nivolumab. Receptors originate from a human donor with classical Hodgkin lymphoma.

The V and J genes are TRBV7-9 and TRBJ1-1, with D maybe TRBD1 (6 bases). This CDR3 has 15 amino acids. Trimming took off 0 bases at V and 4 bases at J, with 12 bases between the two ends. CDR1 SEHNR and CDR2 FQNEAQ come from the germline V gene (reference sequence). The CDR3 DNA follows: TGTGCCAGCAGCTTAGCCCCAGGAGGGGGCACTGAAGCTTTCTTT. Translated, it gives CASSLAPGGGTEAFF.

This sequence joins TRBV9 and TRBJ1-1; D is ambiguous. The length of the CDR3 is 13 residues. The V end lost 4 bases, the J end lost 3 bases, and 10 bases lay between the germline ends. CDR1 and CDR2 from the germline V gene are SGDLS and YYNGEE. CDR3 residues: CASSTDWDTEAFF. DNA for the CDR3: TGTGCCAGCAGCACGGATTGGGACACTGAAGCTTTCTTT.

This sequence joins TRBV28 and TRBJ2-4, with D tentatively TRBD1 (5 bases). This CDR3 region has 16 residues. V dropped 3 bases and J dropped 4 bases, with 16 bases sitting between them. Germline V gene sequence: CDR1 MDHEN, CDR2 SYDVKM. CDR3 residues: CASSFPGQSTKNIQYF. CDR3 bases: TGTGCCAGCAGTTTCCCCGGACAAAGCACAAAAAACATTCAGTACTTC.

This chain joins TRBV7-9 and TRBJ2-2; tentatively, D is TRBD1 (6 bases). V dropped 5 bases and J dropped 5 bases, with 12 bases sitting between them. In germline, CDR1 is SEHNR, CDR2 FQNEAQ (reference sequence). The CDR3 runs 14 residues. CDR3 DNA: TGTGCCAGCAGCCGTCAACAGGGAACCGGGGAGCTGTTTTTT. Protein product: CASSRQQGTGELFF.

V and J are TRBV10-3 and TRBJ2-2, with D possibly being TRBD1 or TRBD2 (5 bases each). CDR3 length equals 14 residues. CDR1 and CDR2 (germline): ENHRY, SYGVKD. Deletions cut 8 bases from V and 6 bases from J, with 16 bases between. The CDR3 sequence: CAIGTQTSPGELFF. DNA of the CDR3: TGTGCCATCGGGACCCAAACCTCCCCCGGGGAGCTGTTTTTT.

The genes are TRBV27 and TRBJ2-6; D is unresolved. Between the trimmed V and J ends, which lost 0 bases and 5 bases, there was a span of 11 bases. The V gene's germline CDR1 is MNHEY and CDR2 SMNVEV (reference sequence). CDR3 length: 16 amino acids. The CDR3 loop is CASSLSVSVRANVLTF. CDR3 DNA: TGTGCCAGCAGTTTATCGGTTAGTGTGAGGGCCAACGTCCTGACTTTC.

The J gene is TRBJ1-1, the V gene TRBV18; perhaps TRBD1 as D (6 bases). The length of the CDR3 is 14 residues. Germline V gives CDR1 KGHSH, CDR2 LQKENI. Trimming cost V 3 bases and J 2 bases, with 10 bases left between them. CDR3 protein: CASSPTGLNTEAFF. CDR3 sequence (DNA): TGTGCCAGCTCACCGACAGGCCTAAACACTGAAGCTTTCTTT.

The chain employs TRBV7-8 and TRBJ1-6, with D unclear. Germline CDR1 and CDR2: SGHVS and FQNEAQ. Trimming stripped 5 bases from V and 7 bases from J, with 12 bases between. The length of the CDR3 is 14 residues. CDR3 DNA sequence: TGTGCCAGCAGCCTCCAGCAGGCCAATTCACCCCTCCACTTT. Protein sequence: CASSLQQANSPLHF.

This chain's CDR3 is CASSLEVVALEQYF. CDR3 DNA sequence: TGTGCCAGCAGCTTAGAGGTTGTCGCCCTCGAGCAGTACTTC. The rearrangement links TRBV5-4 to TRBJ2-7; D unclear. Trimming stripped 2 bases from V and 6 bases from J, with 15 bases between. The CDR3 contains 14 residues. Germline V CDR1 and CDR2: SGHNT, YYREEE (reference sequence). The full variable domain, its missing parts supplied by reference TRBV5-4 and TRBJ2-7, is ETGVTQSPTHLIKTRGQQVTLRCSSQSGHNTVSWYQQALGQGPQFIFQYYREEENGRGNFPPRFSGLQFPNYSSELNVNALELDDSALYLCASSLEVVALEQYFGPGTRLTVT.

The V call is TRBV5-1, the J call TRBJ2-2; no clear D gene. CDR3 size: 11 residues. V was trimmed by 4 bases and J by 2 bases, leaving 0 bases between them. Germline V gene data show CDR1 as SGHRS and CDR2 as YFSETQ. The CDR3 sequence is CASSNTGELFF. In DNA, the CDR3 is TGCGCCAGCAGCAACACCGGGGAGCTGTTTTTT.

The chain is built from TRBV6-5 and TRBJ2-7; 7 nucleotides agree with TRBD1. Germline trimming cut 4 bases from V and 2 bases from J; bases unmatched to any gene: 5. Per the germline V gene, CDR1 is MNHEY and CDR2 is SVGAGI. This CDR3 contains 14 residues. CDR3 residues: CASSLTGPTYEQYF. The CDR3 DNA reads TGTGCCAGCAGTTTGACAGGGCCAACCTACGAGCAGTACTTC.

The V call is TRBV10-3, the J call TRBJ2-5; TRBD1 matches at 9 bases. The germline gives CDR1 ENHRY, CDR2 SYGVKD. V gave up 2 bases and J gave up 4 bases; unmatched junction bases: 5. The CDR3 is made up of 15 amino acids. CDR3 bases: TGTGCCATCAGTGAGGGACAGGGGTTGGGAGAGACCCAGTACTTC. This encodes CAISEGQGLGETQYF.

V gene TRBV9 combines with J gene TRBJ2-2, with 7 bases matching TRBD1. J gave up 1 base and V 0 bases, and 0 bases lay outside the gene matches. Germline V CDR1 and CDR2: SGDLS, YYNGEE. CDR3 length equals 15 residues. CDR3 nucleotides: TGTGCCAGCAGCGTAGACAGGGGGAACACCGGGGAGCTGTTTTTT. Translating gives CASSVDRGNTGELFF.

This rearrangement joins TRBV25-1 to TRBJ2-3, with 9 nucleotides matching TRBD1. This CDR3 spans 15 amino acids. The V gene end was trimmed by 4 bases and the J gene end by 7 bases; junction bases not matched to a gene: 9. Germline values: CDR1 MGHDK, CDR2 SYGVNS. The CDR3: CASSGVDRGSHTQYF. The CDR3 nucleotides read TGTGCCAGCAGTGGGGTGGACAGGGGAAGTCATACGCAGTATTTT.